This T cell receptor beta chain was recovered during a study of a mutant IDH1 vaccine in newly diagnosed glioma. Looking at the study overall: Standard pretreatment was either radiotherapy, temozolomide, or, for most, radiochemotherapy with temozolomide. General study points: Changes in top peripheral clonotypes did not appear linked to pseudoprogression.

Sequencing was performed with immunoSEQ multiplex PCR; in TCRdb, only in-frame clones are kept and a portion is missing. Of about 24,000 clones listed, 84% are singletons. Trimming took 4 bases from V and 4 from J, leaving 8 bases between them. CDR1 SQVTM and CDR2 ANQGSEA come from the germline V gene. The CDR3 loop spans 12 amino acids. This clone turned up a few times. Its target is unknown. Sample time point: week 47, end of study. Doses comprised 300 ug of mutant IDH1 20-mer peptide each, plus topical imiquimod. This receptor was taken from a middle-aged man with glioma. The material sequenced was PBMCs, taken from a glioma patient whose treatment included an IDH1 peptide vaccine. The V call is TRBV29-1, the J call TRBJ1-5; D perhaps matches TRBD1 (5 bases). As DNA, the CDR3 is TGCAGCGTTGGGGACGGAAATCAGCCCCAGCATTTT. Protein product: CSVGDGNQPQHF.